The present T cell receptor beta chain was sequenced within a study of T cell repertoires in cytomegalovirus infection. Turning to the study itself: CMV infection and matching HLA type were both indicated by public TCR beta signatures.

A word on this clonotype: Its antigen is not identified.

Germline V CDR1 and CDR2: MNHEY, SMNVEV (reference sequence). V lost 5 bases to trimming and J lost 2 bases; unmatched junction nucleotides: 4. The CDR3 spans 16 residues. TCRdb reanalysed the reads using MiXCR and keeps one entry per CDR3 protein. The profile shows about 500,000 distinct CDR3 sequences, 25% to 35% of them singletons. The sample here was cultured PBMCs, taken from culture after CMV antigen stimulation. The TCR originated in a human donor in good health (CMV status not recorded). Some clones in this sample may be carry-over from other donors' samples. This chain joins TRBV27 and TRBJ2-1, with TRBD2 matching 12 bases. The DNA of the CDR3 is TGTGCCAGCAGTATCCGGACTAGCGGGACCTACAATGAGCAGTTCTTC. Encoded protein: CASSIRTSGTYNEQFF.